The rows below give T cell receptor beta chains drawn from one sample of a study of T-cell reconstitution after alpha-beta-depleted transplantation in children. Using its own MiXCR run on the PCR reads, TCRdb lists one record per CDR3 protein. The sample includes about 580,000 distinct CDR3 sequences, roughly a quarter seen only once; the top ten take around a third. The starting material was PBMCs, obtained before TCRalphabeta/CD19-depleted stem cell transplant. The receptors derive from a boy under two years old with Wiskott-Aldrich syndrome, due to receive a stem cell transplant. Both conserved end residues are trimmed from each CDR3.

V	J	CDR3
TRBV11-1	TRBJ2-3	ASSLALTGLMSTDTQY
TRBV7-2	TRBJ2-1	ASSFVGTSVYNEQF
TRBV9	TRBJ2-5	ASSVAGGNQETQY
TRBV6-1	TRBJ2-5	ASKPYREETQY
TRBV28	TRBJ2-3	ASSSSIPTDTQY
TRBV5-1	TRBJ2-1	ASSAGTGLNEQF
TRBV5-1	TRBJ2-3	ASSAGLAGGPDTQY
TRBV20-1	TRBJ2-7	SAGGLAEVAPH
TRBV11-3	TRBJ2-7	ASSLDTGSSYEQY
TRBV20-1	TRBJ2-5	SAPGRFGETQY
TRBV5-1	TRBJ2-7	ASSPGRARGYEQY
TRBV7-9	TRBJ1-2	ASSLARSYDYGYT
TRBV20-1	TRBJ2-2	SALKREGHGELF
TRBV5-1	TRBJ2-1	ASSPGLAGGQLYNEQF
TRBV12-3/TRBV12-4	TRBJ2-7	ASKLTDPAYEQY
TRBV6-2/TRBV6-3	TRBJ2-2	ASKETSSITGELF
TRBV28	TRBJ2-7	ASSLSHEQY
TRBV29-1	TRBJ2-7	SVVRSSEQY
TRBV6-2/TRBV6-3	TRBJ2-7	ASSYSRYEQY
TRBV6-2/TRBV6-3	TRBJ2-1	ASQDTYNEQF
TRBV20-1	TRBJ1-1	SAIRDTNTEAF
TRBV3-1	TRBJ2-5	ASSQAGTRQETQY
TRBV5-6	TRBJ2-1	ASSLVTPQTYNEQF
TRBV20-1	TRBJ2-1	SLAGYNEQF
TRBV10-3	TRBJ2-1	AISEWTSGGNEQF
TRBV28	TRBJ2-1	ASSPGGVAGEFKQF
TRBV19	TRBJ1-5	ASRPGAQNQPQH
TRBV20-1	TRBJ1-4	SARGAQNEKLF
TRBV11-2	TRBJ2-1	ASSLVGSSGRAGYEQF
TRBV7-2	TRBJ2-1	ASSLTSGKYNEQF
TRBV7-2	TRBJ1-5	ASSYDRGFQPQH
TRBV20-1	TRBJ2-7	SARSGFEQY
TRBV20-1	TRBJ1-5	SARGTGDQPQH
TRBV7-2	TRBJ2-7	ASTRLAGLSYEQY
TRBV5-1	TRBJ2-1	ASSDPRTSGRANEQF
TRBV5-1	TRBJ2-7	ASSHRDITYEQY
TRBV4-1	TRBJ2-2	ASSQVSTGGPGELF
TRBV7-2	TRBJ2-1	ASSLEREDEQF
TRBV5-1	TRBJ2-1	ASSSQLAGVDEQF
TRBV24-1	TRBJ1-6	ATSDATGVDSPLH
TRBV5-1	TRBJ2-7	ASSPAGTSSYEQY
TRBV4-1	TRBJ2-5	ASSQGVLETQY
TRBV10-3	TRBJ2-2	AISESTGELRGELF
TRBV24-1	TRBJ2-7	ATSDGSSGEQY
TRBV20-1	TRBJ2-1	SAREGFINEQF
TRBV19	TRBJ2-3	ASSIAGSSTDTQY
TRBV6-2/TRBV6-3	TRBJ2-1	ASSYSIRDADEQF
TRBV20-1	TRBJ1-5	SASMRRGQPYQPQH
TRBV5-1	TRBJ2-7	ASSFWEKSNEQY
TRBV12-3/TRBV12-4	TRBJ1-2	ASSYLGAYGYT
TRBV7-2	TRBJ2-4	ASSLRDSHLAKNIQY
TRBV19	TRBJ2-7	ASSIKPADEQY
TRBV4-1	TRBJ2-1	ASSRGGTVLNPTYNEQF
TRBV20-1	TRBJ2-7	SANTRTGSYEQY